These 17 T cell receptor beta chains share one sample of origin, sequenced in a study of blood T cell repertoires in COVID-19 (dated by TCRdb to 2020 to 2021). Receptors were amplified or captured by the immunoSEQ multiplex PCR assay. As stored in TCRdb, this immuneACCESS dataset retains in-frame rearrangements with V and J assigned. A fraction of the clones does not appear; measured against another copy, unresolved V genes explain less than half of the discrepancy, and the remainder lacks a known reason. This sample has 30,000 to 40,000 clones in its table, and about four fifths of those were observed once. The ten largest clones add up to 3% to 4% of the sample. Sequencing used peripheral blood. These receptor sequences come from a man aged 45-65 years with acute or convalescent COVID-19.

This chain uses TRBV7-9 with TRBJ1-6, with D possibly TRBD1 on 6 matching bases. The CDR3 covers 17 residues. Per germline, CDR1 SEHNR and CDR2 FQNEAQ (reference sequence). Trimming took off 1 base at V and 10 bases at J, with 20 bases between the two ends. CDR3 sequence (DNA): TGTGCCAGCAGCTTAGGTCTCGGTGCAGGCCAGGGGTCACCCCTCCACTTT. Translation: CASSLGLGAGQGSPLHF.

The chain recombines TRBV3-1 (or the pseudogene TRBV3-2) with TRBJ2-2, with TRBD2 identical over 9 bases. V shed 6 bases, J shed 3 bases, and the junction held 11 bases outside the gene matches. This CDR3 contains 17 residues. Germline CDR1 is LGHDT and CDR2 is YNNKEL (reference sequence). The CDR3 region is CASRRGIAGDHTGELFF. The CDR3 coding sequence is TGTGCCAGCAGGAGGGGAATAGCGGGGGATCACACCGGGGAGCTGTTTTTT.

The CDR3: CASSRTGPNTGELFF. Written as DNA, the CDR3 is TGTGCCAGCAGCAGGACAGGGCCGAACACCGGGGAGCTGTTTTTT. This chain uses TRBV11-3 with TRBJ2-2; TRBD1 matches 8 bases. In germline, CDR1 is SGHNT, CDR2 YENEEA. V shed 5 bases and J 0 bases; nucleotides not matched to a gene: 2. This CDR3 has 15 residues.

V is TRBV12-2 and J is TRBJ2-7; the table calls TRBD2, which could not be checked here. TRBV12-2 is tagged as a pseudogene. CDR3 length equals 15 residues. CDR3: CASRLDRTSSYEQYF. CDR3 in DNA: TGTGCAAGTCGCCTAGATAGGACTAGCTCCTACGAGCAGTACTTC.

The V gene is TRBV19, the J gene TRBJ1-1; D remains ambiguous. Trimming cost V 8 bases and J 1 base, with 17 bases left between them. Germline lookup yields CDR1 LNHDA and CDR2 SQIVND (reference sequence). The CDR3 runs to 15 residues. CDR3 loop: CASSTFLSGNTEAFF. In nucleotides, the CDR3 is TGTGCCAGTTCGACCTTCCTGAGCGGGAACACTGAAGCTTTCTTT.

The chain combines TRBV18 with TRBJ2-3, with TRBD2 matching over 11 bases. V trimming: 1 base; J trimming: 2 bases; junction bases outside the gene matches: 2. CDR3 length equals 16 residues. The germline gives CDR1 KGHSH, CDR2 LQKENI. CDR3 region: CASSPLAGGDTDTQYF. The CDR3 DNA follows: TGTGCCAGCTCACCACTAGCGGGAGGGGACACAGATACGCAGTATTTT.

This chain joins TRBV27 and TRBJ2-2; weak D call: TRBD2 (7 bases). The CDR3 has 15 residues. The V and J ends lost 2 bases and 7 bases respectively, with 14 bases between them. Germline CDR1 is MNHEY and CDR2 is SMNVEV (reference sequence). The chain's CDR3 is CASSLGRGLGGELFF. The CDR3 nucleotides are TGTGCCAGCAGTTTAGGGCGGGGGCTAGGCGGGGAGCTGTTTTTT.

V usage is TRBV7-3 and J usage is TRBJ2-2, with 8 nucleotides matching TRBD1. Per the germline V gene, CDR1 is SGHTA and CDR2 is FQGTGA. The length of the CDR3 is 14 residues. With V trimmed by 8 bases and J by 3 bases, 5 bases remained unmatched. The CDR3, as DNA: TGTGCCAGCGCCCTACAGGGGGACACCGGGGAGCTGTTTTTT. It translates to CASALQGDTGELFF.

This clone was counted only a few times. This chain uses TRBV7-9 with TRBJ1-5; D remains ambiguous. The V and J ends lost 5 bases and 3 bases respectively, with 8 bases between them. CDR1 SEHNR and CDR2 FQNEAQ come from the germline V gene (reference sequence). The CDR3 is 13 amino acids. The CDR3 protein is CASSGRDNQPQHF. CDR3 bases: TGTGCCAGCAGCGGACGGGACAATCAGCCCCAGCATTTT.

This clone was recorded a few times. The rearrangement uses TRBV27 and TRBJ1-2; perhaps TRBD1 as D (5 bases). CDR1 and CDR2 from the germline V gene are MNHEY and SMNVEV (reference sequence). This CDR3 is 16 amino acids long. Trimming shortened V by 5 bases and J by 4 bases, and 20 bases separated the two germline ends. The CDR3 here is CASSPDGGALGYGYTF. Here the CDR3 DNA reads TGTGCCAGCAGTCCCGACGGTGGGGCACTCGGCTATGGCTACACCTTC.

The rearrangement uses TRBV5-1 and TRBJ2-4; 9 bases are shared with TRBD1. This CDR3 is 16 amino acids long. Germline trimming cut 2 bases from V and 3 bases from J; bases unmatched to any gene: 6. Germline V lookup: CDR1 SGHRS, CDR2 YFSETQ. Here the CDR3 reads CASSLGQGSDKNIQYF. CDR3 DNA sequence: TGCGCCAGCAGCTTAGGACAGGGGAGCGACAAAAACATTCAGTACTTC.

The V and J genes are TRBV7-9 and TRBJ2-7; the D gene is possibly TRBD1 (5 bases). Germline V gene data show CDR1 as SEHNR and CDR2 as FQNEAQ (reference sequence). Between the trimmed V and J ends, which lost 5 bases and 5 bases, there was a span of 19 bases. The CDR3 covers 15 residues. The CDR3 DNA is TGTGCCAGCAGCCCTCTCAGGGTGGGGATGGACGAGCAGTACTTC. Protein sequence: CASSPLRVGMDEQYF.

V usage is TRBV3-1 (or the pseudogene TRBV3-2) and J usage is TRBJ1-4; D possibly corresponds to TRBD1 (6 bases). CDR1 and CDR2 (germline): LGHDT, YNNKEL (reference sequence). Trimming removed 0 bases at V and 2 bases at J, with 13 bases between. The CDR3 is made up of 17 amino acids. The CDR3 region is CASSQDFRGATNEKLFF. In DNA, the CDR3 is TGTGCCAGCAGCCAAGATTTCAGGGGTGCCACTAATGAAAAACTGTTTTTT.

The chain recombines TRBV19 with TRBJ1-6, with unresolved D. V was pared by 1 base and J by 4 bases, with 8 bases between. Germline lookup yields CDR1 LNHDA and CDR2 SQIVND (reference sequence). CDR3 length: 15 amino acids. This CDR3 reads CASSIVHSYNSPLHF. The DNA for the CDR3 is TGTGCCAGTAGTATAGTCCACAGTTATAATTCACCCCTCCACTTT.

This chain uses TRBV29-1 with TRBJ2-5; the D gene is possibly TRBD1 (5 bases). The ends were cut back, 2 bases at V and 5 bases at J, with 9 bases in the middle. Germline V gives CDR1 SQVTM, CDR2 ANQGSEA. This CDR3 region has 12 residues. The CDR3 here is CSVESRAETQYF. The CDR3 nucleotides read TGCAGCGTTGAAAGCAGGGCTGAGACCCAGTACTTC.

The CDR3 region has the DNA TGTGCCAGCAGCCACTTGGGACTAGCGGGAGCGAGAGAGACCCAGTACTTC. Protein sequence: CASSHLGLAGARETQYF. This chain connects TRBV3-1 (or the pseudogene TRBV3-2) to TRBJ2-5; TRBD2 matches at 14 bases. Per the germline V gene, CDR1 is LGHDT and CDR2 is YNNKEL (reference sequence). The CDR3 is made up of 17 amino acids. The ends lost 3 bases at V and 4 bases at J; junction bases unmatched: 7.

This chain links TRBV27 with TRBJ1-2; 9 bases line up with TRBD1. Losses at the gene ends were 6 bases for V and 3 bases for J; bases not matched to a gene: 8. The CDR3 contains 15 residues. The germline V gene has CDR1 MNHEY and CDR2 SMNVEV (reference sequence). The CDR3 sequence is CASRSGTGKDYGYTF. Written as DNA, the CDR3 is TGTGCCAGCAGATCCGGGACAGGGAAGGACTATGGCTACACCTTC.